The sequence of this T cell receptor beta chain was determined in a study of identical twins. Study findings and constraints: The models systematically underestimated how much out-of-frame TCR alpha was shared in monozygotic twins.

V was pared by 2 bases and J by 5 bases, with 18 bases between. The CDR3 contains 16 residues. This clonotype appeared a few times. The antigen is unknown. Through template switching, a universal primer site was introduced, and the cDNA contained unique molecular identifiers. TCRdb independently ran MiXCR on the 5' RACE reads; one entry per CDR3 protein. The sample consists of some 730,000 distinct CDR3 sequences, about 20% of them appearing once. These same data were also listed under a study on T cells expressing NK-cell markers. As that report states: These same clonotypes (in four donors) also led the CD3+CD56-NKG2C+ fraction.

The TCR was taken from a young woman in good health. The chain is built from TRBV12-3 or TRBV12-4 and TRBJ2-5; perhaps TRBD1 as D (6 bases). The sequenced sample was PBMCs. The CDR3 DNA follows: TGTGCCAGCAGTTTAAGGGCTCTTTTAAGGGGGGAGACCCAGTACTTC. Translating gives CASSLRALLRGETQYF.